This entry features one T cell receptor beta chain sequence. Tregs were sorted as CD4+CD25+CD127-/low cells. MiXCR, run by TCRdb on the 5' RACE reads, gives a single entry per CDR3 protein. The sample consists of tens of thousands of distinct CDR3 sequences, 27% of them appearing once. Sample: tumor-infiltrating Tregs sorted from the breast tumor. The receptor was isolated from a female donor with breast cancer.

The CDR3 region has the DNA TGTGCCAGCAGAGTCACAGGGCGATGGAGTGGCTACACCTTC. Its protein is CASRVTGRWSGYTF. The rearrangement links TRBV2 to TRBJ1-2, with a weak D call TRBD1 (6 bases). Germline CDR1 is SNHLY and CDR2 is FYNNEI. The CDR3 runs to 14 residues. V dropped 6 bases and J dropped 7 bases, with 18 bases sitting between them. The full variable domain, with the rest looked up from reference TRBV2 and TRBJ1-2, is EPEVTQTPSHQVTQMGQEVILRCVPISNHLYFYWYRQILGQKVEFLVSFYNNEISEKSEIFDDQFSVERPDGSNFTLKIRSTKLEDSAMYFCASRVTGRWSGYTFGSGTRLTVV.